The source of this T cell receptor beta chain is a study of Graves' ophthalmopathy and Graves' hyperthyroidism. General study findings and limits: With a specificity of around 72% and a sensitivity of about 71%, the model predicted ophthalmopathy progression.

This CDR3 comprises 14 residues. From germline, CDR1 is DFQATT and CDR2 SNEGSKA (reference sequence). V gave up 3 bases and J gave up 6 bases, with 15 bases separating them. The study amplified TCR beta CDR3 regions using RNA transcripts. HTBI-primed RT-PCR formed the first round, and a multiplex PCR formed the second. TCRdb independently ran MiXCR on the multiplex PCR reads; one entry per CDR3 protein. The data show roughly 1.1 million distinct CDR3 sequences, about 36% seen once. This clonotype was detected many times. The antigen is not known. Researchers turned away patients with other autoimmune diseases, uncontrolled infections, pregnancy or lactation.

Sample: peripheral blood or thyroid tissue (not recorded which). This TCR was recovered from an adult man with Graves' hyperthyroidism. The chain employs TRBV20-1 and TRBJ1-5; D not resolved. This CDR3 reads CSASDNRVGQPQHF. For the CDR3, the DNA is TGCAGTGCTAGTGACAATAGGGTGGGTCAGCCCCAGCATTTT.